Shown below are 18 T cell receptor beta chains from a single sample sequenced in a study of blood T cell repertoires in COVID-19. Sequenced by immunoSEQ multiplex PCR; TCRdb stores in-frame clones only, minus some. The sample consists of about 140,000 clones, over 75% of them appearing once. The sequencing input was peripheral blood. These receptors came from a man in his sixties with active or convalescent COVID-19.

This chain joins TRBV6-5 and TRBJ2-7; the match to TRBD1 covers 10 bases. V trimming: 5 bases; J trimming: 7 bases; junction bases outside the gene matches: 8. This CDR3 comprises 14 residues. Germline V lookup: CDR1 MNHEY, CDR2 SVGAGI. The CDR3 bases are TGTGCCAGCAGTCCGGGACAGGGGTTAGGGGAGCAGTACTTC. Its protein is CASSPGQGLGEQYF.

This rearrangement joins TRBV5-6 to TRBJ2-2, with 11 nucleotides matching TRBD1. The CDR3 has 15 amino acids. The J segment lost 4 bases and the V segment lost 5 bases, leaving 4 bases of the junction unmatched. Germline CDR1 and CDR2: SGHDT and YYEEEE. The CDR3 loop reads CASRDRGLGTGELFF. In DNA form, the CDR3 reads TGTGCCAGCAGGGACAGGGGGCTTGGCACCGGGGAGCTGTTTTTT.

V and J are TRBV19 and TRBJ2-5, with a possible D match to TRBD1 (6 bases). V lost 1 base, J lost 1 base, and 10 bases lay in between. The CDR3 has 15 amino acids. Germline V gene data show CDR1 as LNHDA and CDR2 as SQIVND (reference sequence). The CDR3 loop is CASSIGGHFQETQYF. The CDR3 DNA is TGTGCCAGTAGTATAGGGGGACATTTCCAAGAGACCCAGTACTTC.

In this sample, this clone turned up a few times. This rearrangement joins TRBV7-3 to TRBJ1-6, with 7 bases that match TRBD1. This CDR3 region has 13 residues. Germline lookup yields CDR1 SGHTA and CDR2 FQGTGA. Losses at the gene ends were 5 bases for V and 13 bases for J; bases not matched to a gene: 8. DNA of the CDR3: TGTGCCAGCAGCGTCAACAGGGGCCGGCCCCTCCACTTT. Encoded protein: CASSVNRGRPLHF.

The chain couples TRBV5-1 to TRBJ2-3, with D possibly matching TRBD2 (6 bases). The germline CDR1 and CDR2 sequences are SGHRS and YFSETQ. The V and J ends lost 0 bases and 2 bases respectively, with 16 bases between them. The CDR3 has 17 amino acids. This chain's CDR3 is CASSLESGRHFTDTQYF. The CDR3 DNA is TGCGCCAGCAGCTTGGAGTCAGGGAGGCATTTCACAGATACGCAGTATTTT. Supplemented by reference TRBV5-1 and TRBJ2-3, the full variable domain reads KAGVTQTPRYLIKTRGQQVTLSCSPISGHRSVSWYQQTPGQGLQFLFEYFSETQRNKGNFPGRFSGRQFSNSRSEMNVSTLELGDSALYLCASSLESGRHFTDTQYFGPGTRLTVL.

This rearrangement joins TRBV28 to TRBJ2-7, with 14 bases identical to TRBD2. J was trimmed by 3 bases and V by 1 base; bases with no gene match: 2. Germline V CDR1 and CDR2: MDHEN, SYDVKM. The CDR3 consists of 16 residues. The CDR3 spells CASSLSGLAGGYEQYF. In DNA, the CDR3 is TGTGCCAGCAGTTTATCCGGACTAGCGGGAGGCTACGAGCAGTACTTC.

V is TRBV25-1 and J is TRBJ1-3; 7 nucleotides line up with TRBD1. The CDR3 has 17 residues. Germline CDR1 and CDR2: MGHDK and SYGVNS. With 6 bases clipped from V and 0 bases from J, the junction kept 11 bases outside the gene matches. In nucleotides, the CDR3 is TGTGCCAGCAGCCAGACAGGGTTAGGGCTCTCTGGAAACACCATATATTTT. Its protein product is CASSQTGLGLSGNTIYF.

The chain uses TRBV30 and TRBJ1-1, with unresolved D. The CDR3 is 14 residues long. CDR1 GTSNPN and CDR2 SVGIG come from the germline V gene (reference sequence). Trimming removed 3 bases at V and 1 base at J, with 12 bases between. CDR3 in amino acids: CAWRLPTPNTEAFF. The DNA for the CDR3 is TGTGCCTGGAGGCTGCCGACACCGAACACTGAAGCTTTCTTT.

The CDR3 region has the DNA TGCAGCGCTGGGACTAGCGGGTTCTACGAGCAGTACTTC. Residues: CSAGTSGFYEQYF. The V gene is TRBV29-1, the J gene TRBJ2-7, with 12 bases lining up with TRBD2. This CDR3 spans 13 amino acids. The ends lost 7 bases at V and 3 bases at J; junction bases unmatched: 4. The germline CDR1 and CDR2 sequences are SQVTM and ANQGSEA.

The count of this clone is one. This chain joins TRBV6-2 or TRBV6-3 and TRBJ2-3, with D possibly matching TRBD1 (5 bases). The germline V and J ends were trimmed by 6 bases and 0 bases, with 13 bases remaining between them. Germline lookup yields CDR1 MNHEY and CDR2 SVGEGT. CDR3 length equals 15 residues. Written as DNA, the CDR3 is TGTGCCAGCAGCCAGCAGGGATTTAGCACAGATACGCAGTATTTT. Translating gives CASSQQGFSTDTQYF.

The chain has TRBV11-3 and TRBJ2-7; 12 bases line up with TRBD1. The CDR3 runs 14 residues. Trimming removed 6 bases from V and 6 bases from J; junction bases left unmatched: 6. Germline-derived CDR1 and CDR2 are SGHNT and YENEEA. The CDR3: CASSNQGQGAEQYF. The CDR3 nucleotides are TGTGCCAGCAGTAACCAGGGACAGGGGGCCGAGCAGTACTTC.

The chain recombines TRBV7-2 with TRBJ2-7, with 8 positions matching TRBD2. This CDR3 has 17 residues. The trim removed 0 bases at V and 3 bases at J, leaving 10 bases unmatched. Per the germline V gene, CDR1 is SGHTA and CDR2 is FQGNSA. The CDR3, as DNA: TGTGCCAGCAGCTTAGCACGGGGTGGAGCGGGAGTCTACGAGCAGTACTTC. This sequence encodes CASSLARGGAGVYEQYF.

The rearrangement joins TRBV5-1 to TRBJ1-2; D remains ambiguous. V was pared by 0 bases and J by 0 bases, with 15 bases between. The CDR3 totals 17 residues. Germline CDR1 is SGHRS and CDR2 is YFSETQ. DNA of the CDR3: TGCGCCAGCAGCTTGGAATTCAGGCCCCAGCCTAACTATGGCTACACCTTC. It is translated as CASSLEFRPQPNYGYTF.

The chain carries TRBV6-5 and TRBJ1-5; D is possibly TRBD1 (5 bases). The CDR3 covers 15 residues. Trimming stripped 9 bases from V and 1 base from J, with 16 bases between. Per germline, CDR1 MNHEY and CDR2 SVGAGI. DNA for the CDR3: TGTGCCAGTCGTGGGGGGGGGAAGAGCAATCAGCCCCAGCATTTT. Protein product: CASRGGGKSNQPQHF.

The chain joins TRBV28 to TRBJ1-1; D not resolved. The CDR3 sequence is 11 residues long. Trimming cost V 8 bases and J 2 bases, with 6 bases left between them. Germline CDR1 and CDR2: MDHEN and SYDVKM. Here the CDR3 reads CASFVNTEAFF. DNA for the CDR3: TGTGCCAGCTTCGTTAACACTGAAGCTTTCTTT.

The chain couples TRBV28 to TRBJ1-5, with D possibly TRBD1 on 6 matching bases. Germline loops: CDR1 MDHEN, CDR2 SYDVKM. The V end was cut by 8 bases, the J end by 2 bases, with 7 bases between. The CDR3 length is 12 residues. The chain's CDR3 is CASYRGNQPQHF. In DNA form, the CDR3 reads TGTGCCAGCTACAGGGGCAATCAGCCCCAGCATTTT.

The chain recombines TRBV20-1 with TRBJ2-7; TRBD2 agrees at 7 bases. The V gene end was trimmed by 3 bases and the J gene end by 3 bases; junction bases not matched to a gene: 8. In germline, CDR1 is DFQATT, CDR2 SNEGSKA (reference sequence). The CDR3 loop spans 14 amino acids. In nucleotides, the CDR3 is TGCAGTGCTAGTCCCACTAGCGACTTCTACGAGCAGTACTTC. This codes for CSASPTSDFYEQYF.

V usage is TRBV14 and J usage is TRBJ2-7; 7 bases agree with TRBD1. Trimming took 0 bases from V and 3 from J; bases not matched to a gene: 14. Germline values: CDR1 SGHDN, CDR2 FVKESK. The CDR3 spans 18 residues. This chain's CDR3 is CASSQDVSRDSKGYEQYF. The CDR3 nucleotides read TGTGCCAGCAGCCAAGATGTAAGCAGGGACAGTAAAGGCTACGAGCAGTACTTC. The whole variable domain, remainder taken from reference TRBV14 and TRBJ2-7, is EAGVTQFPSHSVIEKGQTVTLRCDPISGHDNLYWYRRVMGKEIKFLLHFVKESKQDESGMPNNRFLAERTGGTYSTLKVQPAELEDSGVYFCASSQDVSRDSKGYEQYFGPGTRLTVT.